The 8 T cell receptor beta chains below come from one sample, sequenced in a study of cytomegalovirus exposure and HLA in healthy donors (dated by TCRdb to the late 2010s). Libraries were prepared through the immunoSEQ multiplex PCR assay. TCRdb holds this immuneACCESS table with in-frame rearrangements only. Some clones are missing; in checked studies, unresolved V genes explain under half, and the rest has no known cause. In all, the sample holds under 95,000 clones, and 94% of those were seen once. Of the sample, about 3.3% is held by the ten largest clones. Sequencing was done on a sample of PBMCs. Receptors originate from a woman in her late teens or twenties in good health and CMV-seropositive.

This chain connects TRBV6-1 to TRBJ1-5, with a weak D call TRBD1 (5 bases). The germline V gene encodes CDR1 MNHNS and CDR2 SASEGT. The CDR3 is 12 amino acids. V dropped 3 bases and J dropped 5 bases, with 5 bases sitting between them. The CDR3 is CASSDRDQPQHF. The CDR3 DNA is TGTGCCAGCAGTGACAGGGATCAGCCCCAGCATTTT.

The rearrangement links TRBV5-1 to TRBJ2-3; TRBD1 aligns across 11 bases. The germline V gene encodes CDR1 SGHRS and CDR2 YFSETQ. V was pared by 0 bases and J by 4 bases, with 7 bases of the junction left unmatched. This CDR3 is 17 amino acids long. The CDR3 nucleotides are TGCGCCAGCAGCTTGGCTGGGACAGGGGGTGGGCCAGATACGCAGTATTTT. Protein: CASSLAGTGGGPDTQYF.

The V gene is TRBV4-3, the J gene TRBJ1-2; tentatively, D is TRBD1 (6 bases). Germline CDR1 and CDR2: LGHNA and YSLEER. V was clipped by 0 bases and J by 7 bases, with 15 bases between them. This CDR3 comprises 15 residues. The CDR3 nucleotides are TGCGCCAGCAGCCAAGATACAGGGTTCAGGGGTGGCTACACCTTC. The encoded protein is CASSQDTGFRGGYTF.

The chain employs TRBV7-2 and TRBJ1-1, with TRBD1 identical over 7 bases. Unmatched junction bases numbered 11, after V lost 8 bases and J lost 8 bases. Germline V gives CDR1 SGHTA, CDR2 FQGNSA. CDR3 length: 13 residues. The CDR3 reads CASRRDRLSEAFF. The CDR3 nucleotides read TGTGCCAGCCGCCGGGACAGACTATCGGAAGCTTTCTTT.

The chain is built from TRBV2 and TRBJ1-5; D not resolved. Germline V gene sequence: CDR1 SNHLY, CDR2 FYNNEI. The CDR3 loop spans 11 amino acids. Trimming pared 6 bases from V and 5 bases from J, leaving 5 bases between. The DNA of the CDR3 is TGTGCCAGCAGCCGAGATCAGCCCCAGCATTTT. Translated: CASSRDQPQHF.

V is TRBV7-2 and J is TRBJ2-7, with 8 bases lining up with TRBD1. CDR3 length equals 15 residues. The germline gives CDR1 SGHTA, CDR2 FQGNSA. V shed 5 bases, J shed 4 bases, and the junction held 10 bases outside the gene matches. CDR3 residues: CASSPRAGGSYEQYF. DNA for the CDR3: TGTGCCAGCAGCCCCCGGGCAGGGGGCAGTTACGAGCAGTACTTC.

V is TRBV5-1 and J is TRBJ2-7; tentatively, D is TRBD1 (6 bases). Germline V gene sequence: CDR1 SGHRS, CDR2 YFSETQ. The CDR3 runs to 14 residues. With 0 bases removed from V and 12 bases from J, the gap between germline ends came to 19 bases. The CDR3 reads CASSLETGYGSRYF. Written as DNA, the CDR3 is TGCGCCAGCAGCTTGGAAACAGGGTATGGGTCTCGGTACTTC. Using reference TRBV5-1 and TRBJ2-7 for the parts outside the CDR3, the full variable domain is KAGVTQTPRYLIKTRGQQVTLSCSPISGHRSVSWYQQTPGQGLQFLFEYFSETQRNKGNFPGRFSGRQFSNSRSEMNVSTLELGDSALYLCASSLETGYGSRYFGPGTRLTVT.

This clone was seen just once. The chain combines TRBV28 with TRBJ1-5, with TRBD1 matching 12 bases. CDR1 and CDR2 (germline): MDHEN, SYDVKM. Trimming cost V 5 bases and J 6 bases; bases outside gene matches: 5. The CDR3 runs 15 residues. The CDR3 sequence is CASSQGTGGLQPQHF. Here the CDR3 DNA reads TGTGCCAGCAGTCAGGGGACAGGGGGCCTTCAGCCCCAGCATTTT.